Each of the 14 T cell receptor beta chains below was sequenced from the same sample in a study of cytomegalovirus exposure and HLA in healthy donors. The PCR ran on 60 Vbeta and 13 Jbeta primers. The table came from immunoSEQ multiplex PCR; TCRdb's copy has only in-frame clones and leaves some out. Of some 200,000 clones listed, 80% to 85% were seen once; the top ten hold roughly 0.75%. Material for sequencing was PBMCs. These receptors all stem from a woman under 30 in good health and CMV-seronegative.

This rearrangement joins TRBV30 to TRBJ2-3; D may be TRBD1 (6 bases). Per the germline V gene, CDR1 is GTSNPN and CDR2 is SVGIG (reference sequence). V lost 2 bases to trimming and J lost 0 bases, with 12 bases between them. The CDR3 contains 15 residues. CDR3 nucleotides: TGTGCCTGGAGTAAGGGGGAAAGTAGCACAGATACGCAGTATTTT. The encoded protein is CAWSKGESSTDTQYF.

The CDR3 region is CASSQASGTEAFF. The CDR3 DNA is TGTGCCAGCAGCCAAGCGAGTGGTACTGAAGCTTTCTTT. This rearrangement joins TRBV14 to TRBJ1-1; no definite D call. This CDR3 is 13 amino acids long. Germline CDR1 SGHDN, CDR2 FVKESK. The V end lost 1 base, the J end lost 5 bases, and 8 bases lay between the germline ends.

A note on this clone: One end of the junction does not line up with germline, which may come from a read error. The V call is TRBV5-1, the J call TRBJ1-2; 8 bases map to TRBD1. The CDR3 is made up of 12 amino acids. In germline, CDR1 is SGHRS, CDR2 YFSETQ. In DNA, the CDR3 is TGCGCCAGCAGCTCGGGACAGGCCGCGACGTTCTTC. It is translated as CASSSGQAATFF.

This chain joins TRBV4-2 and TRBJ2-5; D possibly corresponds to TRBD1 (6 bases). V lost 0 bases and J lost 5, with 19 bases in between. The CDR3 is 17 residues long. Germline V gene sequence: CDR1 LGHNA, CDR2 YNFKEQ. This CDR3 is CASSQDPPEQGRETQYF. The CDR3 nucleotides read TGTGCCAGCAGCCAAGATCCCCCCGAACAGGGTCGGGAGACCCAGTACTTC.

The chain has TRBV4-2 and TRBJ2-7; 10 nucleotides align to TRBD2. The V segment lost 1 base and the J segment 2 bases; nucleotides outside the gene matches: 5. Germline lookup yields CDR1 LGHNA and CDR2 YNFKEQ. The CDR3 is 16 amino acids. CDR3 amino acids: CASSQGSGRVPYEQYF. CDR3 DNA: TGTGCCAGCAGCCAAGGGAGCGGGAGGGTCCCCTACGAGCAGTACTTC.

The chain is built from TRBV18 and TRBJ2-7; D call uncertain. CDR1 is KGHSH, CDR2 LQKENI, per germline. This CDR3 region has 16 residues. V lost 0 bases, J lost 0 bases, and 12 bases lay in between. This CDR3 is CASSPPAQRSSYEQYF. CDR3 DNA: TGTGCCAGCTCACCACCGGCCCAGAGGAGCTCCTACGAGCAGTACTTC.

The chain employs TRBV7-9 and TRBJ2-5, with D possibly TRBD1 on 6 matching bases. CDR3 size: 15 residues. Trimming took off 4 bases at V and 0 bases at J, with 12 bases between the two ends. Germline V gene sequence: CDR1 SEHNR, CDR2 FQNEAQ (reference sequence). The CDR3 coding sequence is TGTGCCAGCAGCTCTCCTAGGGGGTACCAAGAGACCCAGTACTTC. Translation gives CASSSPRGYQETQYF. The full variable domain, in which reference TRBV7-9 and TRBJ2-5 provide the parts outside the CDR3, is DTGVSQNPRHKITKRGQNVTFRCDPISEHNRLYWYRQTLGQGPEFLTYFQNEAQLEKSRLLSDRFSAERPKGSFSTLEIQRTEQGDSAMYLCASSSPRGYQETQYFGPGTRLLVL.

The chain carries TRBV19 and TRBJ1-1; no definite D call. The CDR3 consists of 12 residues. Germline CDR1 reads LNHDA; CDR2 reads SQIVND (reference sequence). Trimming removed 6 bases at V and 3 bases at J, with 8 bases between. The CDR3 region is CASREGYTEAFF. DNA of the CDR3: TGTGCCAGTAGAGAGGGATACACTGAAGCTTTCTTT.

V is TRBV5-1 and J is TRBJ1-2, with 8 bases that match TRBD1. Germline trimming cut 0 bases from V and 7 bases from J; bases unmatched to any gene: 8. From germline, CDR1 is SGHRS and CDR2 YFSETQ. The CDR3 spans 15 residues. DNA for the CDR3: TGCGCCAGCAGCTTGGCGTCGGCAGGGGGCCTTGGCTACACCTTC. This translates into CASSLASAGGLGYTF.

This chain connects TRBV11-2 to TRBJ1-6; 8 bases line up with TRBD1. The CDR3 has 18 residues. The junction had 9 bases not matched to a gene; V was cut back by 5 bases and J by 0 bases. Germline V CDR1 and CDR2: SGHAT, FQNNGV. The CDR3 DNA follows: TGTGCCAGCAGCCGGAACAGGGGGATCAGCTCCTATAATTCACCCCTCCACTTT. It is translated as CASSRNRGISSYNSPLHF.

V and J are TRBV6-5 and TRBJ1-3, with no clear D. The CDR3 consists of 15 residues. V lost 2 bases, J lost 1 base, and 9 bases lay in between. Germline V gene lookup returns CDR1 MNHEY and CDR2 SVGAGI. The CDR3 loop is CASSYAAGSGNTIYF. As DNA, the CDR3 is TGTGCCAGCAGTTACGCGGCGGGTTCTGGAAACACCATATATTTT.

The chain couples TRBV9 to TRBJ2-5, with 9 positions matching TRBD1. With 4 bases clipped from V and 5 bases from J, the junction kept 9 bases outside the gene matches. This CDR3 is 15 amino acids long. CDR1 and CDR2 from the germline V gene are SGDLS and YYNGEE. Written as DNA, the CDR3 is TGTGCCAGCAGCTCAGGACAGGGGAGTTTGGAGACCCAGTACTTC. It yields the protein CASSSGQGSLETQYF.

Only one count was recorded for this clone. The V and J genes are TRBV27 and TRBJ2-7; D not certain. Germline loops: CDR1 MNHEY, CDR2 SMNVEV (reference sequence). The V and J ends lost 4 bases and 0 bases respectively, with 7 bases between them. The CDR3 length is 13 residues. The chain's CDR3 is CASSYRVSYEQYF. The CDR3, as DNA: TGTGCCAGCAGTTACAGAGTCTCCTACGAGCAGTACTTC.

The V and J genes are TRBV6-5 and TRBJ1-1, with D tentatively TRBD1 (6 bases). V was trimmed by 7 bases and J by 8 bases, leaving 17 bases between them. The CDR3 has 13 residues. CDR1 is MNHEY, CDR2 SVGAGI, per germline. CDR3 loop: CASKGGRKVEAFF. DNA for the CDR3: TGTGCCAGCAAGGGGGGGCGCAAAGTGGAAGCTTTCTTT.